This TCR beta chain was retrieved from a study of response to subunit inactivated influenza vaccine. TCRdb re-called the RT-PCR reads through MiXCR, storing one row per CDR3 protein. The sample contains about 700,000 distinct CDR3 sequences, approximately 15% of which appear only once. CDR1 MDHEN and CDR2 SYDVKM come from the germline V gene. The CDR3 totals 15 residues. V was cut by 5 bases and J by 3 bases, with 16 bases left in between. The source of this sequence is a middle-aged man who received an inactivated influenza vaccine. This chain uses TRBV28 with TRBJ2-5; the D gene is possibly TRBD1 (6 bases). The specimen comprised PBMCs from blood, sampled 14 to 15 days before vaccination. CDR3 sequence: CASSHRVDTEETQYF. Written as DNA, the CDR3 is TGTGCCAGCAGTCACAGGGTCGATACTGAAGAGACCCAGTACTTC.